This is a list of T cell receptor beta chains from one sample in a study of technical replicates of blood from a handful of donors. Clones were read by immunoSEQ multiplex PCR, and TCRdb kept only the in-frame ones, dropping some. The sample shows 81,000 or so clones, about 96% of them seen only once. Sample: T cells isolated from PBMCs. The receptor source for this set is a human donor in good health. The CDR3 runs from the conserved cysteine through the conserved F or W. D genes are given only for firm matches. Rows give clone size only sometimes, using once, few, many, or a class for an expanded clone.

>TRBJ2-7|TRBV5-4|TRBD2|NA
CASSLAGELYEQYF
TGTGCCAGCAGCTTAGCGGGGGAACTCTACGAGCAGTACTTC
>TRBJ1-2|TRBV21-1|NA|NA
CASSCRTAYGYTF
TGTGCCAGCAGCTGCCGGACAGCATATGGCTACACCTTC
>TRBJ2-1|TRBV19|TRBD1|NA
CASSIVPGGPSYNEQFF
TGTGCCAGTAGTATAGTCCCAGGGGGCCCTTCCTACAATGAGCAGTTCTTC
>TRBJ2-3|TRBV4-1|NA|NA
CASSQPQESSDTQYF
TGCGCCAGCAGCCAACCACAAGAAAGTTCGGATACGCAGTATTTT
>TRBJ2-1|TRBV11-2|NA|NA
CASSSLQGYNEQFF
TGTGCCAGCAGCTCCCTCCAGGGTTACAATGAGCAGTTCTTC
>TRBJ2-1|TRBV19|TRBD2|NA
CASSDLLLAGISGGDEQFF
TGTGCCAGTAGTGACTTGCTCCTAGCGGGAATTTCCGGAGGGGATGAGCAGTTCTTC
>TRBJ2-3|TRBV11-3|NA|NA
CASSLTRPQGDTQYF
TGTGCCAGCAGCTTGACTAGGCCCCAGGGAGATACGCAGTATTTT
>TRBJ1-1|TRBV6-5|NA|NA
CASSPLAGPYTEAFF
TGTGCCAGCAGCCCCCTCGCGGGGCCGTACACTGAAGCTTTCTTT
>TRBJ2-7|TRBV7-8|TRBD2|NA
CASSFSGRVSSYEQYF
TGTGCCAGCAGCTTTAGCGGGCGGGTCAGCTCCTACGAGCAGTACTTC
>TRBJ1-2|TRBV28|TRBD1|NA
CASKGRGPYGYTF
TGTGCCAGCAAAGGCAGGGGGCCCTATGGCTACACCTTC
>TRBJ1-5|TRBV6-1|TRBD1|NA
CASRGQGRQPQHF
TGTGCCAGCAGGGGACAGGGGCGCCAGCCCCAGCATTTT
>TRBJ2-7|TRBV29-1|TRBD1|NA
CSVSSGTGFSYEQYF
TGCAGCGTTAGCTCCGGGACAGGTTTCTCCTACGAGCAGTACTTC
>TRBJ1-2|TRBV5-6|NA|NA
CASSTGYYGYTF
TGTGCCAGCTCTACAGGATACTATGGCTACACCTTC
>TRBJ2-7|TRBV4-1|NA|NA
CASSQMGGSSYEQYF
TGCGCCAGCAGCCAGATGGGAGGCAGCTCCTACGAGCAGTACTTC
>TRBJ2-7|TRBV14|NA|NA
CASSQAHTHEQYF
TGTGCCAGCAGCCAGGCACACACCCACGAGCAGTACTTC
>TRBJ2-1|TRBV7-9|TRBD2|NA
CASSRLAGNYNEQFF
TGTGCCAGCAGCCGCCTAGCGGGAAACTACAATGAGCAGTTCTTC
>TRBJ2-7|TRBV9|NA|NA
CASSVEGVYEQYF
TGTGCCAGCAGCGTAGAAGGGGTTTACGAGCAGTACTTC
>TRBJ2-7|TRBV4-1|TRBD2|NA
CASSQVRSSGGTYEQYF
TGCGCCAGCAGCCAAGTGAGGAGTAGCGGGGGAACCTACGAGCAGTACTTC
>TRBJ2-3|TRBV11-2|NA|NA
CASSLGGFGRDTQYF
TGTGCCAGCAGCTTAGGAGGCTTTGGTAGAGATACGCAGTATTTT
>TRBJ2-7|TRBV30|NA|once
CAWTLQTNYEQYF
TGTGCCTGGACCCTCCAGACAAACTACGAGCAGTACTTC
>TRBJ2-5|TRBV7-9|NA|NA
CASSLVPQQETQYF
TGTGCCAGCAGCTTAGTCCCCCAACAAGAGACCCAGTACTTC
>TRBJ1-6|TRBV28|NA|NA
CASRGDNRSYNSPLHF
TGTGCCAGCAGAGGGGACAATCGCTCCTATAATTCACCCCTCCACTTT
>TRBJ2-1|TRBV29-1|NA|NA
CSVPGTLVYNEQFF
TGCAGCGTCCCCGGGACACTCGTCTACAATGAGCAGTTCTTC
>TRBJ1-1|TRBV27|NA|NA
CASSLSRASEAFF
TGTGCCAGCAGTTTATCGCGGGCATCGGAAGCTTTCTTT
>TRBJ2-3|TRBV14|NA|NA
CASSPFAGTSTDTQYF
TGTGCCAGCAGCCCCTTCGCGGGGACTAGCACAGATACGCAGTATTTT
>TRBJ1-1|TRBV4-1|NA|NA
CASRGRTMNTEAFF
TGCGCCAGCAGGGGGCGGACTATGAACACTGAAGCTTTCTTT
>TRBJ1-5|TRBV6-1|TRBD1|NA
CASSAPGQGHQPQHF
TGTGCCAGCAGTGCCCCGGGACAGGGGCATCAGCCCCAGCATTTT
>TRBJ2-7|TRBV19|NA|once
CASSTSVSYEQYF
TGTGCCAGTAGTACTAGCGTCTCCTACGAGCAGTACTTC
>TRBJ2-5|TRBV7-7|TRBD2|NA
CASSKGLAGVGSETQYF
TGTGCTAGCAGCAAGGGACTAGCGGGGGTCGGGTCGGAGACCCAGTACTTC
>TRBJ1-5|TRBV28|TRBD1|NA
CASSYFTGAQPQHF
TGTGCCAGCAGTTACTTTACAGGGGCCCAGCCCCAGCATTTT
>TRBJ1-5|TRBV9|TRBD1|once
CASATGGGGNQPQHF
TGTGCCAGCGCGACAGGGGGCGGAGGCAATCAGCCCCAGCATTTT
>TRBJ2-1|TRBV19|TRBD1|NA
CASSPTGTNEQFF
TGTGCCAGTAGTCCGACAGGGACAAATGAGCAGTTCTTC
>TRBJ2-7|TRBV21-1|NA|NA
CARGTSGNEQYF
TGTGCCAGAGGGACTAGCGGGAACGAGCAGTACTTC
>TRBJ2-7|TRBV7-9|NA|NA
CASSSPLSLTEQYF
TGTGCCAGCAGCTCGCCGCTTAGTCTTACCGAGCAGTACTTC
>TRBJ2-6|TRBV6-1|TRBD1|NA
CASSETGKGANVLTF
TGTGCCAGCAGTGAGACAGGGAAGGGGGCCAACGTCCTGACTTTC
>TRBJ2-7|TRBV19|TRBD1|NA
CASSPAGTDLYEQYF
TGTGCCAGTAGTCCGGCCGGGACAGACCTCTACGAGCAGTACTTC
>TRBJ1-3|TRBV7-9|NA|NA
CASSFQVRQSGNTIYF
TGTGCCAGCAGCTTTCAGGTTCGGCAGTCTGGAAACACCATATATTTT
>TRBJ1-1|TRBV28|TRBD1|NA
CASNEQGAMNTEAFF
TGTGCCAGCAACGAACAGGGGGCGATGAACACTGAAGCTTTCTTT
>TRBJ1-1|TRBV18|TRBD1|NA
CASSPPMGQLNTEAFF
TGTGCCAGCTCACCACCCATGGGACAGCTGAACACTGAAGCTTTCTTT
>TRBJ1-2|TRBV18|NA|NA
CASSPTTGGDYGYTF
TGTGCCAGCTCACCTACAACAGGAGGGGACTATGGCTACACCTTC
>TRBJ1-6|TRBV6-5|NA|NA
CASSPQGLSSPLHF
TGTGCCAGCAGTCCCCAGGGTCTTAGTTCACCCCTCCACTTT
>TRBJ2-1|TRBV7-9|NA|NA
CASSGRDRNGSYNEQFF
TGTGCCAGCAGCGGGAGGGACAGGAATGGATCCTACAATGAGCAGTTCTTC
>TRBJ1-1|TRBV11-3|TRBD1|NA
CASSYPGQGATEAFF
TGTGCCAGCAGCTACCCGGGACAGGGGGCCACTGAAGCTTTCTTT
>TRBJ2-5|TRBV7-8|NA|NA
CASKYRAGETQYF
TGTGCCAGCAAGTACAGGGCTGGAGAGACCCAGTACTTC